Listed below are T cell receptor beta chains from one sample, sequenced in a study of post-analysis software for immune sequencing data. TCRdb used MiXCR to reprocess the PCR reads, holding one entry per CDR3 protein. The data hold around 770,000 distinct CDR3 sequences, with about 45% observed a single time. The sequenced sample was blood. Every receptor here comes from a girl aged 5-17 years with multiple sclerosis. CDR3s include the opening cysteine and the closing phenylalanine or tryptophan. A D gene is named only where the DNA matches it firmly. Some rows have no size entry. The others give once, few or many, or a class for an expanded clone.

TRBD2 TRBJ2-1 NA TRBV25-1 TGTGCCAGCAGTGAATGGTCACTAGCGGGGAGGGGTGAGCAGTTCTTC CASSEWSLAGRGEQFF
TRBD2 TRBJ2-3 NA TRBV12-3/TRBV12-4 TGTGCCAGCACCTCATGGACTAGCGGGGGAGATACGCAGTATTTT CASTSWTSGGDTQYF
NA TRBJ2-1 NA TRBV28 TGTGCCAGCAGTTCCGACAGGCCTAGCTCCTACAATGAGCAGTTCTTC CASSSDRPSSYNEQFF
NA TRBJ2-5 NA TRBV18 TGTGCCAGCTCACCACAAATCGGGGCTCAAGAGACCCAGTACTTC CASSPQIGAQETQYF
TRBD2 TRBJ2-7 NA TRBV25-1 TGTGCCAGCAGTGAAGACCTCGGGGAGGGCGGGGAGCAGTACTTC CASSEDLGEGGEQYF
TRBD2 TRBJ2-1 NA TRBV20-1 TGCAGTGCTAGAGATATCGGACTAGCGGGTACCAATGAGCAGTTCTTC CSARDIGLAGTNEQFF
NA TRBJ2-4 NA TRBV4-2 TGTGCCAGCAGCCCCCTGGGGGAATTAGCCAAAAACATTCAGTACTTC CASSPLGELAKNIQYF
NA TRBJ2-1 NA TRBV12-3/TRBV12-4 TGTGCCAGCAGTACCCCACGGGGGTGGGCTTACAATGAGCAGTTCTTC CASSTPRGWAYNEQFF
NA TRBJ2-5 few TRBV29-1 TGCAGCGTTGGGGGACAACCACAAGAGACCCAGTACTTC CSVGGQPQETQYF
TRBD2 TRBJ2-1 few TRBV20-1 TGCAGTGCTAGTCACCTAGCGGGAGGGCCCTTTGTGAATGAGCAGTTCTTC CSASHLAGGPFVNEQFF
TRBD1 TRBJ1-2 few TRBV11-1 TGTGCCAGCAGCTCCGGGACAGGGAGCCATGGCTACACCTTC CASSSGTGSHGYTF
TRBD2 TRBJ2-1 NA TRBV9 TGTGCCAGCAGCCCTCGTACTGGGACTAGCGGCTTCTACAATGAGCAGTTCTTC CASSPRTGTSGFYNEQFF
TRBD1 TRBJ2-6 NA TRBV12-3/TRBV12-4 TGTGCCAGCAGTCCAGGACAGGGTCGGTCCAACGTCCTGACTTTC CASSPGQGRSNVLTF
NA TRBJ1-2 NA TRBV29-1 TGCAGCGTTGACAGTGATGGCTACACCTTC CSVDSDGYTF
NA TRBJ2-3 NA TRBV12-3/TRBV12-4 TGTGCCCAGGGGGGTGATACGCAGTATTTT CAQGGDTQYF